These 15 T cell receptor beta chains were all obtained from the same sample, sequenced in a study of shared clonotypes between healthy human individuals. Produced via immunoSEQ multiplex PCR; TCRdb's table is partial and in-frame only. This table holds around 690,000 clones, less than 95% found once. Source material: memory CD8+ T cells from PBMCs. Subset specified: CD45RO+ cells pooled with CCR7-negative TemRA cells. The receptor set was obtained from a man aged 18 to 29 in good health. Some clones in this sample may be carry-over from other donors' samples.

This clone was found once. The chain has TRBV5-6 and TRBJ2-7, with 10 bases lining up with TRBD2. V lost 2 bases and J lost 2; bases outside the gene matches: 1. Germline assignment: CDR1 SGHDT and CDR2 YYEEEE. The CDR3 extends over 14 amino acids. In nucleotides, the CDR3 is TGTGCCAGCAGCTTACTAGCGGGGACCTACGAGCAGTACTTC. Translating it yields CASSLLAGTYEQYF. Variable domain in full (rest from reference TRBV5-6 and TRBJ2-7): DAGVTQSPTHLIKTRGQQVTLRCSPKSGHDTVSWYQQALGQGPQFIFQYYEEEERQRGNFPDRFSGHQFPNYSSELNVNALLLGDSALYLCASSLLAGTYEQYFGPGTRLTVT.

This sequence joins TRBV19 and TRBJ2-7; 8 bases are a match to TRBD1. The V gene end was trimmed by 2 bases and the J gene end by 6 bases; junction bases not matched to a gene: 6. CDR3 length: 14 residues. CDR1 and CDR2 (germline): LNHDA, SQIVND (reference sequence). CDR3 sequence (DNA): TGTGCCAGTAGTATATTAAGAACAGGGGGCGAGCAGTACTTC. As protein: CASSILRTGGEQYF.

J is TRBJ2-5 and V is TRBV21-1; the table's D gene call, TRBD1, was not cross checked with the DNA. TRBV21-1 is designated a pseudogene. The CDR3 extends over 13 amino acids. The CDR3 here is CAAGGERQETQYF. In DNA form, the CDR3 reads TGTGCCGCAGGGGGCGAAAGGCAAGAGACCCAGTACTTC.

The chain couples TRBV28 to TRBJ2-1; D remains unclear. The CDR3 has 12 residues. Germline CDR1 reads MDHEN; CDR2 reads SYDVKM. Deletions cut 7 bases from V and 5 bases from J, with 9 bases between. CDR3 residues: CASTPNNNEQFF. The DNA for the CDR3 is TGTGCCAGCACCCCGAATAACAATGAGCAGTTCTTC.

J is TRBJ2-3 and V is TRBV2; 10 bases match TRBD2. V shed 8 bases and J 6 bases; nucleotides not matched to a gene: 11. Germline CDR1 reads SNHLY; CDR2 reads FYNNEI. The CDR3 is 15 amino acids. This chain's CDR3 is CASQPAGGPRDTQYF. The CDR3 region has the DNA TGTGCCAGCCAACCAGCGGGAGGGCCCAGGGATACGCAGTATTTT.

This sequence joins TRBV7-8 and TRBJ1-2; TRBD1 matches at 7 bases. V lost 1 base and J lost 6; bases outside the gene matches: 14. Germline loops: CDR1 SGHVS, CDR2 FQNEAQ. This CDR3 has 17 amino acids. The CDR3: CASSLVPSDREADGYTF. Written as DNA, the CDR3 is TGTGCCAGCAGCTTAGTACCCTCCGACAGGGAAGCGGATGGCTACACCTTC.

This clone was counted only a few times. The chain carries TRBV27 and TRBJ2-2; D is undetermined. Germline CDR1 and CDR2: MNHEY and SMNVEV (reference sequence). The CDR3 is made up of 16 amino acids. The V end lost 5 bases, the J end lost 4 bases, and 17 bases lay between the germline ends. The CDR3 loop reads CASSPVRVSGTGELFF. The CDR3 DNA reads TGTGCCAGCAGTCCCGTTCGTGTATCGGGCACCGGGGAGCTGTTTTTT.

The chain has TRBV27 and TRBJ2-7, with D perhaps matching TRBD1 or TRBD2 (5 bases each). V was pared by 1 base and J by 2 bases, with 12 bases between. Looked up from germline, CDR1 is MNHEY and CDR2 is SMNVEV (reference sequence). The CDR3 has 15 amino acids. The CDR3 spells CASSLWGGGTYEQYF. The CDR3 DNA reads as TGTGCCAGCAGTTTATGGGGCGGAGGAACCTACGAGCAGTACTTC.

This clone occurred once. The V gene is TRBV9, the J gene TRBJ2-7; TRBD1 agrees at 8 bases. Germline-derived CDR1 and CDR2 are SGDLS and YYNGEE. This CDR3 contains 16 residues. V was pared by 0 bases and J by 6 bases, with 11 bases of the junction left unmatched. The CDR3 DNA sequence: TGTGCCAGCAGCGTAGGCAGGGGGCTCGGTGCCTTCGAGCAGTACTTC. It translates to CASSVGRGLGAFEQYF.

The chain is built from TRBV7-7 and TRBJ1-2; D is undetermined. Germline CDR1 reads SSHAT; CDR2 reads FNYEAQ (reference sequence). The CDR3 is made up of 15 amino acids. V gave up 5 bases and J gave up 2 bases, with 15 bases separating them. The CDR3 bases are TGTGCCAGCAGCCCTCGGGAGGTCGCCAACTATGGCTACACCTTC. Its translation is CASSPREVANYGYTF. Full variable domain (missing parts from reference TRBV7-7 and TRBJ1-2): GAGVSQSPRYKVTKRGQDVTLRCDPISSHATLYWYQQALGQGPEFLTYFNYEAQPDKSGLPSDRFSAERPEGSISTLTIQRTEQRDSAMYRCASSPREVANYGYTFGSGTRLTVV.

The chain combines TRBV15 with TRBJ2-1; possible D gene TRBD2, 6 bases. Germline V CDR1 and CDR2: LNHNV, YYDKDF (reference sequence). CDR3 length: 16 residues. Between the trimmed V and J ends, which lost 1 base and 1 base, there was a span of 11 bases. CDR3 nucleotides: TGTGCCACCAGCAGAGGAACGGGACTGTCCTACAATGAGCAGTTCTTC. The encoded protein is CATSRGTGLSYNEQFF.

This clone appeared a few times. V is TRBV27 and J is TRBJ1-5; D not certain. The germline V and J ends were trimmed by 5 bases and 2 bases, with 7 bases remaining between them. The CDR3 length is 13 residues. Germline CDR1 is MNHEY and CDR2 is SMNVEV (reference sequence). The CDR3 DNA reads as TGTGCCAGCAGTCCCCTAGGCAATCAGCCCCAGCATTTT. Protein sequence: CASSPLGNQPQHF.

This clone has only one observation. This chain connects TRBV5-1 to TRBJ2-2; 9 positions match TRBD2. The V gene's germline CDR1 is SGHRS and CDR2 YFSETQ. Unmatched junction bases numbered 4, after V lost 1 base and J lost 6 bases. This CDR3 contains 15 residues. CDR3 residues: CASSLSLAGSGELFF. Here the CDR3 DNA reads TGCGCCAGCAGCTTGTCCCTAGCGGGATCCGGGGAGCTGTTTTTT.

This chain uses TRBV28 with TRBJ1-4, with TRBD1 as a possible D gene (6 bases). Germline CDR1 and CDR2: MDHEN and SYDVKM. This CDR3 region has 14 residues. Between the trimmed V and J ends, which lost 3 bases and 4 bases, there was a span of 9 bases. CDR3 nucleotide sequence: TGTGCCAGCAGTTTGCAGGGGAATAATGAAAAACTGTTTTTT. Translated: CASSLQGNNEKLFF.

This clone was counted once. The chain joins TRBV10-2 to TRBJ2-2; D unresolved. CDR3 size: 17 residues. V was trimmed by 3 bases and J by 1 base, leaving 15 bases between them. The germline CDR1 and CDR2 sequences are WSHSY and SAAADI. The CDR3 is CASSEWPTLRNTGELFF. The CDR3 DNA reads as TGCGCCAGCAGTGAATGGCCTACCCTCCGGAACACCGGGGAGCTGTTTTTT.